Listed here is a single TCR beta chain. Its antigen remains undetermined. Base qualities are missing; no much larger clone stands one base away. This specimen comes from a study of immune cell composition in non-small cell lung cancer (dated by TCRdb to 2015 to 2018). Notes on the research overall: Histologic subtype was assigned using H&E plus p63, CK5, Napsin A and TTF-1 immunohistochemistry, mainly lung adenocarcinoma or squamous cell carcinoma. Using Adaptive Biotechnologies, the researchers ran TCR-beta sequencing on approximately 36 paired NSCLC tumour and non-adjacent lung specimens, along with 20 to 30 tumour-only specimens. For supplementary cohort #1, made up of approximately 11 lung adenocarcinoma cases, paired tumour/lung TCR-beta sequencing was done and TIL populations were generated so that tumour reactivity could be assessed. The subtype comparisons left out a handful of tumour specimens with TCR-beta data because those specimens were rare histological subtypes.

A two-step multiplex PCR was used to amplify TCR-beta CDR3 regions from genomic DNA, and Illumina-compatible adaptors were added in the second step. As a commercial immunoSEQ service, TCR-beta immunosequencing was carried out on an Illumina platform. Per the original workflow: Repertoires were summarised as Top 10 Clones, the percentage of T-cell templates from the ten most frequent sequences, and productive clonality. Productive clonality had a range of 0 to 1, where 1 means a monoclonal population. Tumour-associated clones, identified using log10 scatter plots, were defined as sequences that made up at least 0.1% of tumour T-cell templates and were not found in the matched non-adjacent lung. Two-group comparisons used Student's t-tests, stages used ANOVA, and relationships used linear regression, analysed in GraphPad Prism7 and R. TCRdb stores this immuneACCESS table with in-frame sequences only. Part of the clones is absent; in the studies checked, under half of the shortfall reflects unresolved V genes, and no reason is known for the rest. V and J calls and clone size come straight from that table; D and trimming were deduced from the DNA. Recorded for this sample are 2,500 to 3,500 clones; 55% to 75% of them occurred a single time. The ten largest account for 17% of the sample.

On the study overall, not on this receptor specifically: The reactivity cohort was only around 9 cases, and tumour-reactive clones were not shown to share sequences with the dominant in vivo tumour-associated clones. Across about 10 adenocarcinoma cases, TIL tumour reactivity correlated strongly with maximal tumour-associated clone frequency but not with overall clonality. Lung squamous cell carcinoma tumours had significantly higher Top 10 clone scores and productive clonality than lung adenocarcinoma tumours. Nearly half of NSCLC cases had tumour-associated clones >0.5%, found in 33% of adenocarcinomas compared with around 75% of squamous carcinomas. No significant correlation was found between tumour TCR-beta clonality and smoking pack-years.

From frozen aliquots of unsorted single-cell suspensions, genomic DNA was isolated using the QIAamp DNA kit. Tumour samples were surgically resected non-small cell lung cancer tissue. Tissues arrived within 2 hours of resection and were immediately processed into single-cell suspensions. Tissue was broken up mechanically, digested enzymatically with DNase I, collagenase I and hyaluronidase for roughly 30 minutes at 37 degrees C, and then filtered and RBC-lysed. This receptor was obtained from a human donor with non-small cell lung cancer. The sequencing sample was made of lung tumor tissue.

The DNA sequence reads TGTGCCAGCAGCCCGAACGGGTTTAGCTCCTACGAGCAGTACTTC. Protein translation: CASSPNGFSSYEQYF. The chain employs TRBV7-2 and TRBJ2-7; the D gene is not confidently resolved. CDR1 SGHTA and CDR2 FQGNSA were looked up in the germline V gene. Trimming costs V 5 bases and J 0 bases, and their ends lie 14 bases apart. Including the terminal cysteine and phenylalanine, the CDR3 comprises 15 residues. Only the CDR3 DNA stays, 45 bases, in frame from base 1.